These 24 T cell receptor beta chains originate from one sample sequenced in a study of tumor-infiltrating lymphocytes in primary liver carcinoma. With 500 to 650 ng total RNA as template and a constant-region primer, TCR beta cDNA was made. TCR beta libraries came from three nested multiplex PCR rounds using slightly modified ARM-PCR. The study ran its first two PCR rounds for about 11 cycles each, using TRBV1-TRBV30 forward primers and a C-beta reverse primer. Using its own MiXCR run on the multiplex PCR reads, TCRdb lists one record per CDR3 protein. Altogether tens of thousands of distinct CDR3 sequences are present, around 73% being singletons, with the ten largest covering roughly 24%. The source material, 20-30 mg of unsorted bulk tissue, was used to co-extract RNA and DNA. The sequenced material came from liver tumor tissue from sampling region 5. Subset of the sample: tumor region T5, tumor centre. These receptor sequences come from a man aged 35-49 years with primary liver carcinoma and hepatitis B virus infection.

Notes on this clonotype: This CDR3 is missing its conserved last phenylalanine or tryptophan, likely due to a read error. The chain recombines TRBV4-1 with TRBJ2-2; 12 bases fit TRBD1. The CDR3 runs 16 residues. Trimming removed 5 bases from V and 13 bases from J; junction bases left unmatched: 14. Germline V gene lookup returns CDR1 MGHRA and CDR2 YSYEKL. As DNA, the CDR3 is TGCGCCAGCAGCGCCGGGACAGGGGGCGATACCTGGGGGCTGTTTTCT. Translating gives CASSAGTGGDTWGLFS.

Details on this clonotype: A junction end diverges from the germline sequence, so it may reflect a read error. The chain employs TRBV11-1 and TRBJ2-1, with 11 bases identical to TRBD2. Germline CDR1 is SGHAT and CDR2 is FQDESV (reference sequence). The CDR3 runs to 20 residues. The chain's CDR3 is CASSIGETSGASRFDNEQFF. CDR3 in DNA: TGTGCCAGCAGCATAGGAGAGACTAGCGGGGCCTCACGATTCGACAACGAGCAGTTCTTC.

To note about this clonotype: Because the CDR3 is missing its conserved closing phenylalanine or tryptophan, this is likely a read error. The chain is built from TRBV12-3 or TRBV12-4 and TRBJ1-4; D gene ambiguous. The CDR3 has 15 amino acids. V lost 3 bases to trimming and J lost 5 bases, with 13 bases between them. The CDR3 protein is CASSFSLGWNEKLFY. CDR3 in DNA: TGTGCCAGCAGTTTCAGTCTGGGGTGGAATGAAAAACTGTTTTAT.

The rearrangement uses TRBV6-2 or TRBV6-3 and TRBJ2-5; D may be TRBD1 (6 bases). The CDR3 contains 16 residues. Germline CDR1 is MNHEY and CDR2 is SVGEGT. V was trimmed by 4 bases and J by 14 bases, leaving 29 bases between them. CDR3 nucleotides: TGTGCCAGCAGTTTCGGGACACCCGAGAAAAGGTGGGGCCAATACTTC. Residues: CASSFGTPEKRWGQYF.

In the case of this clonotype: It may be a read error: a sequence one base away is much more abundant. The chain recombines TRBV11-3 with TRBJ2-7; D unresolved. CDR3 size: 11 residues. Germline V gene sequence: CDR1 SGHNT, CDR2 YENEEA. V dropped 0 bases and J dropped 5 bases, with 2 bases sitting between them. For the CDR3, the DNA is TGTGCCAGCAGCTTAGATAACGAGCAGTACTTC. This sequence encodes CASSLDNEQYF.

The chain couples TRBV29-1 to TRBJ2-5, with a possible D match to TRBD2 (5 bases). Looked up from germline, CDR1 is SQVTM and CDR2 is ANQGSEA. The CDR3 runs 13 residues. Trimming took 6 bases from V and 4 from J, leaving 15 bases between them. Here the CDR3 reads CSVPRGRGETQYF. For the CDR3, the DNA is TGCAGCGTCCCACGAGGACGGGGAGAGACCCAGTACTTC.

The gene calls are TRBV6-2 or TRBV6-3 and TRBJ2-7, with D possibly TRBD1 on 6 matching bases. In germline, CDR1 is MNHEY, CDR2 SVGEGT. The CDR3 covers 14 residues. Trimming pared 6 bases from V and 5 bases from J, leaving 17 bases between. The CDR3 spells CASSRTEGNDEQYF. Here the CDR3 DNA reads TGTGCCAGCAGCCGGACAGAGGGGAACGACGAGCAGTACTTC.

This clonotype was detected a few times. This chain joins TRBV6-1 and TRBJ2-3; no definite D call. The CDR3 consists of 11 residues. CDR1 and CDR2 (germline): MNHNS, SASEGT. The CDR3 sequence: CVGSETDTQYF. CDR3 in DNA: TGTGTCGGCAGTGAAACAGATACGCAGTATTTT.

This clonotype was counted only a few times. Compared with germline, one end of the junction differs, possibly owing to a read error. The chain uses TRBV29-1 and TRBJ1-1; 8 bases fit TRBD1. The CDR3 contains 15 residues. CDR1 is SQVTM and CDR2 is ANQGSEA in the germline V gene. The CDR3 region has the DNA TGCAGCGCTGCCCTGGGGGACAGGAGAAACAATGAAGTTTTCTTT. Amino acid sequence: CSAALGDRRNNEVFF.

With regard to this clonotype: With a much larger clone just one base away, this may be a read error. The chain links TRBV21-1 to TRBJ2-7; the table's D call of TRBD1 was not tested on the DNA. TRBV21-1 is described as a pseudogene. This CDR3 spans 15 amino acids. In DNA, the CDR3 is TGTGCCATCAGCACCGGGACAGAGAGATACTACGAGCAGTACTTC. It encodes CAISTGTERYYEQYF.

In regard to this clonotype: The junction differs from germline at one of its ends, possibly a read error. The J gene is TRBJ1-5, the V gene TRBV11-3; D is possibly TRBD1 (5 bases). The germline V gene encodes CDR1 SGHNT and CDR2 YENEEA. This CDR3 region has 15 residues. CDR3 sequence (DNA): TGTGTCAGCAGCTTAGATCTGGGGGTGGTTCAGTCCCAGCAGTTT. Translated, it gives CVSSLDLGVVQSQQF.

This clonotype was observed a handful of times. A junction boundary mismatches the germline segment, possibly from a read error. The chain uses TRBV2 and TRBJ1-5, with 11 bases aligning to TRBD1. Germline lookup yields CDR1 SNHLY and CDR2 FYNNEI. The CDR3 is 17 amino acids. The DNA of the CDR3 is TGTGCCAGCAGTGGGGACAGGGGGTTGGTAAGCAATCAGTCCCAGCATTTT. Protein product: CASSGDRGLVSNQSQHF.

The chain links TRBV20-1 to TRBJ2-5; 8 positions agree with TRBD2. CDR3 size: 11 residues. CDR1 and CDR2 (germline): DFQATT, SNEGSKA (reference sequence). Trimming cost V 6 bases and J 4 bases; bases outside gene matches: 1. The DNA of the CDR3 is TGCAGTGCCCGGGGGGGAGAGACCCAGTACTTC. It encodes CSARGGETQYF.

The rearrangement uses TRBV29-1 and TRBJ2-7, with D unclear. Germline values: CDR1 SQVTM, CDR2 ANQGSEA. CDR3 length equals 16 residues. The V and J ends lost 7 bases and 2 bases respectively, with 24 bases between them. CDR3 nucleotides: TGCAGCGCCATGATATCATGGACCGGCACTCCCTACGAGCAGTACTTC. This gives the protein CSAMISWTGTPYEQYF.

Remarks on this clonotype: As the CDR3 is not closed by the conserved phenylalanine or tryptophan, this likely results from a read error. The DNA is left out, because the CDR3 cannot be placed on it with certainty; the CDR3 is given as TCRdb lists it. The rearrangement uses TRBV28 and TRBJ1-5. The CDR3 spans 14 amino acids, including both terminal residues. Germline V lookup: CDR1 MDHEN, CDR2 SYDVKM. The CDR3 protein is CASEPVQFNQPHHL.

This clonotype was picked up many times. This chain joins TRBV10-2 and TRBJ2-3, with D uncertain. The CDR3 runs to 14 residues. In germline, CDR1 is WSHSY, CDR2 SAAADI. V was trimmed by 8 bases and J by 1 base, leaving 13 bases between them. The CDR3 reads CASSDTRGTDTQYF. The CDR3 bases are TGCGCCAGCTCCGATACAAGGGGCACAGATACGCAGTATTTT.

To note about this clonotype: A junction boundary mismatches the germline segment, possibly from a read error. The genes are TRBV29-1 and TRBJ1-1; TRBD1 might be the D (6 bases). Germline V gene data show CDR1 as SQVTM and CDR2 as ANQGSEA. There are 14 residues in the CDR3. CDR3 loop: CSAVRGGVNIEAFF. The CDR3 bases are TGCAGCGCCGTCAGAGGGGGGGTGAACATTGAAGCTTTCTTT.

J is TRBJ2-6 and V is TRBV12-3 or TRBV12-4; no definite D call. The V gene lost 0 bases and the J gene lost 4 bases, with 10 bases spanning the gap. The CDR3 loop spans 16 amino acids. Written as DNA, the CDR3 is TGTGCCAGCAGTTTAGCAGAACCGACGGGGGCCAACGTCCTGACTTTC. It translates to CASSLAEPTGANVLTF.

In the case of this clonotype: The germline gene is not matched at one end of the junction; a read error may be the cause. The chain couples TRBV4-3 to TRBJ2-7; D is perhaps TRBD2 (5 bases). Germline CDR1 reads LGHNA; CDR2 reads YSLEER. The CDR3 extends over 15 amino acids. As DNA, the CDR3 is TGCGCCAGCAGCCAAGATCGGGCCAGCGGCTACGGGCAGTACTTC. Protein product: CASSQDRASGYGQYF.

The chain combines TRBV11-1 with TRBJ2-3; D unclear. Per the germline V gene, CDR1 is SGHAT and CDR2 is FQDESV (reference sequence). The germline V and J ends were trimmed by 5 bases and 4 bases, with 13 bases remaining between them. The CDR3 length is 14 residues. The CDR3 loop reads CASSPLTDADTQYF. CDR3 in DNA: TGTGCCAGCAGCCCACTCACTGATGCAGATACGCAGTATTTT.

A word on this clonotype: The junction shows a germline mismatch at one end, possibly a read error. The chain links TRBV7-9 to TRBJ2-7; 8 bases match TRBD1. This CDR3 contains 14 residues. Germline values: CDR1 SEHNR, CDR2 FQNEAQ (reference sequence). CDR3 bases: TGTGCCAGTAGCCCTCGGACAGGGCCCTACGACCAGTACTTC. Its protein is CASSPRTGPYDQYF.

The chain is built from TRBV5-6 and TRBJ2-7; 8 positions agree with TRBD1. This CDR3 has 14 residues. Germline V gene data show CDR1 as SGHDT and CDR2 as YYEEEE. The CDR3 spells CVSSSRTGPYEQYF. Written as DNA, the CDR3 is TGTGTCAGTAGCTCGCGGACAGGGCCCTACGAGCAGTACTTC.

On this clonotype: One junction end does not reproduce the germline sequence, and a read error may be involved. In nucleotides, the CDR3 is TGCGCCAGCAGGGGAAGTTTCGAAGCTCTCTTT. This translates into CASRGSFEALF. This chain joins TRBV5-1 and TRBJ1-1; D unclear. This CDR3 has 11 amino acids. CDR1 and CDR2 (germline): SGHRS, YFSETQ.

Notes on this clonotype: The junction departs from the called germline gene at one end, perhaps through a read error. V is TRBV29-1 and J is TRBJ2-3; 14 bases match TRBD2. This CDR3 has 15 residues. Germline CDR1 is SQVTM and CDR2 is ANQGSEA. CDR3 sequence: CSVGLAGGRADTQCF. CDR3 nucleotide sequence: TGCAGCGTTGGACTAGCGGGAGGGAGGGCAGATACGCAGTGTTTT.